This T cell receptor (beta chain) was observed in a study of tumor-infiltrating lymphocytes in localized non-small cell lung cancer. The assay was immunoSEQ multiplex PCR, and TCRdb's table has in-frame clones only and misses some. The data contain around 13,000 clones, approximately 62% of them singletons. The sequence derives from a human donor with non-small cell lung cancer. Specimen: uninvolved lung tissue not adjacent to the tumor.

Here the CDR3 reads CASSFSGRYTDTQYF. In DNA, the CDR3 is TGTGCCAGCAGCTTTAGCGGGAGATACACAGATACGCAGTATTTT. The chain links TRBV11-1 to TRBJ2-3, with 9 nucleotides matching TRBD2. The length of the CDR3 is 15 residues. The trim removed 3 bases at V and 2 bases at J, leaving 3 bases unmatched. Germline values: CDR1 SGHAT, CDR2 FQDESV (reference sequence).